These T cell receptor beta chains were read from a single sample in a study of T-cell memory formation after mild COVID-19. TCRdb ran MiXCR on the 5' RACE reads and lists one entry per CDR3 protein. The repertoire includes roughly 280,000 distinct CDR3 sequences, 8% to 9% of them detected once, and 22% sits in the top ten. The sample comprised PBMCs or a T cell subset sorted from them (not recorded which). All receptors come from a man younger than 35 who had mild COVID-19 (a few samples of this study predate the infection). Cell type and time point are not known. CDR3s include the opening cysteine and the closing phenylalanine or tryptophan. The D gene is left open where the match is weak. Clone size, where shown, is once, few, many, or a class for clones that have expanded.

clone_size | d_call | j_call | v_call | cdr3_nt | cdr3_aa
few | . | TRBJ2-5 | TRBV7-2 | TGTGCCAGCAGCTTAGCTGTTGCAGGTGTTATCTACTTC | CASSLAVAGVIYF
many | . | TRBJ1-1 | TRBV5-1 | TGCGCCAGCAGCCGCGGACAGTTGAACACTGAAGCTTTCTTT | CASSRGQLNTEAFF
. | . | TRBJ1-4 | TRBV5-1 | TGCGCCAGCAGCGTAGGGCCGGGACGGAATCTTGAGATTGAAAAACTGTTTTTT | CASSVGPGRNLEIEKLFF
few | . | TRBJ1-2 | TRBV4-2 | TGTGCCTCCCTTGGGCAGAACTATGGCTACACCTTC | CASLGQNYGYTF
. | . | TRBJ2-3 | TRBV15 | TGTGCCACCAGCACGCGAAACAGGGGCACAGATACGCAGTATTTT | CATSTRNRGTDTQYF
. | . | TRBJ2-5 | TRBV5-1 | TGCGCCAGCAGCTTGGGGGTTGCTCAAGAGACCCAGTACTTC | CASSLGVAQETQYF
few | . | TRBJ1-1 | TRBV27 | TGTGCCAGCAGGCCTTTTACCGGGAACACTGAAGCTTTCTTT | CASRPFTGNTEAFF
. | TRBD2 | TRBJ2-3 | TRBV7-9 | TGTGCCAGCAGCCCTCCCGGACTAGTGAAGGATACGCAGTATTTT | CASSPPGLVKDTQYF
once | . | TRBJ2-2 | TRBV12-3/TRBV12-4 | TGTGCCAGCAGTTTTCGGGTTCAAGGCGGGGAGCTGTTTTTT | CASSFRVQGGELFF
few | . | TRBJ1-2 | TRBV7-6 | TGTGCCAGCAGCGCAGGGGTTGGGCTTTCGGACTATGGCTACACCTTC | CASSAGVGLSDYGYTF
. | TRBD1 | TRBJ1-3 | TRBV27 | TGTGCCAGTAAAACCGGGACAGCTGGAAACACCATATATTTT | CASKTGTAGNTIYF
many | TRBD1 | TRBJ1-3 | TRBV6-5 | TGTGCCAGCAGTTACGGGGGACAGGGGTACACCATATATTTT | CASSYGGQGYTIYF
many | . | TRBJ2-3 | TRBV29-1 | TGCAGCGTCCCGACCAAACTAAACACAGATACGCAGTATTTT | CSVPTKLNTDTQYF
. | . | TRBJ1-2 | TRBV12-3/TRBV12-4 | TGTGCCAGCAGTCTGGCGAACCTACTCGGTCGTGGCTACACCTTC | CASSLANLLGRGYTF
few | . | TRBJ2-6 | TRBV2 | TGTGCCAGCAGTGAAGCGCTTCCTGGAGGGCCTGGGGCCAACGTCCTGACTTTC | CASSEALPGGPGANVLTF
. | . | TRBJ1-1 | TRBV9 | TGTGCCAGCAGCGCCAGACAAGACGTGAACACTGAAGCTTTCTTT | CASSARQDVNTEAFF
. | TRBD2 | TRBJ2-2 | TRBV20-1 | TGCAGTAGTCCTAGCGGGGGTGGTACCGGGGAGCTGTTTTTT | CSSPSGGGTGELFF
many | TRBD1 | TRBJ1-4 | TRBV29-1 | TGCAGCGTTAGGGACAGCGGAGGTGAAAAACTGTTTTTT | CSVRDSGGEKLFF
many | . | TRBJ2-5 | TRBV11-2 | TGTGCCAGCAGCTTGTTAGGCAGCCAAGAGACCCAGTACTTC | CASSLLGSQETQYF
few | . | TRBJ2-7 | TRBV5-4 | TGTGCCAGCAGTCATTCGGGCAGCTCCTACGAGCAGTACTTC | CASSHSGSSYEQYF
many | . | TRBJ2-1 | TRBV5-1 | TGCGCCAGCAGCTTCCAGGTGCGAGGTGATGAGCAGTTCTTC | CASSFQVRGDEQFF
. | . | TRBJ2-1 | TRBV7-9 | TGTGCCAGCAGCTTAGCTTTCAGTGAGAGCGATGAGCAGTTCTTC | CASSLAFSESDEQFF
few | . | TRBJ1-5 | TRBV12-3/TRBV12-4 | TGTGCCAGCACCAACACAGGGTATCAGCCCCAGCATTTT | CASTNTGYQPQHF
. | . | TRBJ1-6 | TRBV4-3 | TGCGCCAGCAGCCGCCGACGAAAGTTATATCGGGGGGTCGTGGCTATTTCACCCCTCCACTTT | CASSRRRKLYRGVVAISPLHF
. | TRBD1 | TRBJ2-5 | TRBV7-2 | TGTGCCAGCAGCCCGCGACAGGGCGGGCTAGAGACCCAGTACTTC | CASSPRQGGLETQYF
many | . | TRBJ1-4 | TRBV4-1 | TGCGCCAGCAGCCGAAGCCCGGGGGAAAAACTGTTTTTT | CASSRSPGEKLFF
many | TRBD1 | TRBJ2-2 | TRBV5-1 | TGCGCCAGCAGCTCACAGGGGCCTAACACCGGGGAGCTGTTTTTT | CASSSQGPNTGELFF
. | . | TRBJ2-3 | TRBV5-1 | TGCGCCAGCAGCCCTGAAGCTACCCACACAGATACGCAGTATTTT | CASSPEATHTDTQYF
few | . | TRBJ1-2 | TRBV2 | TGTGCCAGCAGGGGACCCACAGGGTCTAACTATGGCTACACCTTC | CASRGPTGSNYGYTF
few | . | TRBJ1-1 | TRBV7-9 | TGTGCCAGCAGCTTAGGAGCCCAGATGAACACTGAAGCTTTCTTT | CASSLGAQMNTEAFF
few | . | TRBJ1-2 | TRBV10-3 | TGTGCCATCAGTGAATTCGGCCAGGGGAATGGCTACACCTTC | CAISEFGQGNGYTF
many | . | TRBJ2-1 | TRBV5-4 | TGTGCCAGCACCCAAGGGGGTCGTGTTGAGCAGTTCTTC | CASTQGGRVEQFF
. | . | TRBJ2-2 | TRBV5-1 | TGCGCCAGCAGCTTGCAATGGCTGGGGGGACGGACGAACACCGGGGAGCTGTTTTTT | CASSLQWLGGRTNTGELFF
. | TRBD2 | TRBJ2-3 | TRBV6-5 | TGTGCCAGCAGTTACTCGAAGAGCGGGGGGGGTTTTAGCACAGATACGCAGTATTTT | CASSYSKSGGGFSTDTQYF
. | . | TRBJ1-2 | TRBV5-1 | TGCGCCAGCAGGTTTCGGGGGGACTATGGCTACACCTTC | CASRFRGDYGYTF
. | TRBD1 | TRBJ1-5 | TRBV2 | TGTGCCAGTAGGGACAGACGAAGAGGCAATCAGCCCCAGCATTTT | CASRDRRRGNQPQHF
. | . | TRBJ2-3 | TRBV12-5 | TGTGCTAGTGGTTTGGCAGGATTCACAGATACGCAGTATTTT | CASGLAGFTDTQYF
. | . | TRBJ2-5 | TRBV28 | TGTGCCAGCAGTTCAGGGGTGCGAGAGACCCAGTACTTC | CASSSGVRETQYF
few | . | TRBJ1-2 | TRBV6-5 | TGTGCCAGCAGTTACTCGACCTTGGGGGGGAGGGATGGCTACACCTTC | CASSYSTLGGRDGYTF
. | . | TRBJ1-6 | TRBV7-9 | TGTGCCAGCAGCCGCCCGGGGGCTAAAAATTCACCCCTCCACTTT | CASSRPGAKNSPLHF
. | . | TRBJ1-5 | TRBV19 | TGTGCCAGTACACGACGGGGCAATCAGCCCCAGCATTTT | CASTRRGNQPQHF
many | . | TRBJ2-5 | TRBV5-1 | TGCGCCAGCAGCGCAGGGTGGGGTAATCAGGAGACCCAGTACTTC | CASSAGWGNQETQYF
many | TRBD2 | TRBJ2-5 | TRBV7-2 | TGTGCCAGCAGCTTAGTCGGGACTAGCGGTACCCAAGAGACCCAGTACTTC | CASSLVGTSGTQETQYF
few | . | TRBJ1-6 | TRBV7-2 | TGTGCCAGCAGCTTCTCCGGGTCCTATAATTCACCCCTCCACTTT | CASSFSGSYNSPLHF
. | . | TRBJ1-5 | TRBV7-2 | TGTGCCAGCAAGATCTCAGGGGGCAATCAGCCCCAGCATTTT | CASKISGGNQPQHF
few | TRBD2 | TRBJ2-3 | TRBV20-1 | TGCAGTGCTAGACCCGCGGGGGGGTTTTCAGATACGCAGTATTTT | CSARPAGGFSDTQYF
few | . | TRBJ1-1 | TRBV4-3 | TGCGCCAGCAGCCAAGGGGCTACCATAGCTCTGGGCACTGAAGCTTTCTTT | CASSQGATIALGTEAFF
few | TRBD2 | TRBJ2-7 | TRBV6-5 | TGTGCCAGCAAGCCGGGGGGGCCCTACGAGCAGTACTTC | CASKPGGPYEQYF
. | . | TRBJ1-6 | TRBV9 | TGTGCCAGCACGGTGGGGGCTCAAAATTCACCCCTCCACTTT | CASTVGAQNSPLHF
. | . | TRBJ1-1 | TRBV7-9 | TGTGCCAGCAGCTTTTCCGGGACCCGCGGCACTGAAGCTTTCTTT | CASSFSGTRGTEAFF
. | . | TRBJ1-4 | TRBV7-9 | TGTGCCAGCAGCACCCGGGGGGTACGGGAAAAACTGTTTTTT | CASSTRGVREKLFF
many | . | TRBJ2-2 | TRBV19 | TGTGCCAGTAGTATAAGCGCCGCGAACACCGGGGAGCTGTTTTTT | CASSISAANTGELFF
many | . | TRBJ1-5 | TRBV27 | TGTGCCAGCAGTTCAATAAACGGGGTCGGGCAGCCCCAGCATTTT | CASSSINGVGQPQHF
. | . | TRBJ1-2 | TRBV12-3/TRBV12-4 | TGTGCCAGCAGTTTTGGTCAGCCTTACACCTTC | CASSFGQPYTF
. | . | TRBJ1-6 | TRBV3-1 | TGTGCCAGCAGCCAAGTCACCCCCTCACCCCTCCACTTT | CASSQVTPSPLHF
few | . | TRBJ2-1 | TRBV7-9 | TGTGCCAGCAGCGAACAGGGAGGGCCAAATGAGCAGTTCTTC | CASSEQGGPNEQFF
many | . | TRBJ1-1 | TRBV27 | TGTGCCAGCAGCCATGGAGCCGGTACTGAAGCTTTCTTT | CASSHGAGTEAFF